The rows below give T cell receptor beta chains drawn from one sample of a study of blood T cell repertoires in COVID-19. Measured with immunoSEQ multiplex PCR; TCRdb has only the in-frame clones, and not every one. The profile covers roughly 190,000 clones, with around 82% appearing a single time and roughly 5.2% taken by the ten largest. Material: PBMCs or T cells enriched from blood (not recorded which). All receptors come from a woman aged 55-75 years with acute COVID-19. Both conserved end residues are part of each CDR3. A D gene is named only where the DNA matches it firmly. Only some rows state a clone size, as once, few, many or a class for expanded clones.

CDR3 protein,CDR3 DNA,clone size,V gene,J gene,D gene
CASSQDSRLAGLYNEQFF,TGCGCCAGCAGCCAAGATAGCAGACTAGCGGGCTTATACAATGAGCAGTTCTTC,few,TRBV4-3,TRBJ2-1,TRBD2
CASSPITGGYGYTF,TGTGCCAGCAGCCCGATAACAGGGGGCTATGGCTACACCTTC,-,TRBV7-2,TRBJ1-2,TRBD1
CASSPGGAGGETQYF,TGTGCCAGCAGTCCCGGCGGGGCAGGAGGGGAGACCCAGTACTTC,-,TRBV6-2/TRBV6-3,TRBJ2-5,-
CASSSRGSNQPQHF,TGTGCCAGTAGTAGCAGGGGTAGCAATCAGCCCCAGCATTTT,few,TRBV19,TRBJ1-5,-
CAWSRVAGFGYTF,TGTGCCTGGAGTAGGGTCGCAGGGTTTGGCTACACCTTC,-,TRBV30,TRBJ1-2,-
CASSYSEIQGLTYGYTF,TGTGCCAGCAGTTACTCCGAAATCCAAGGACTCACCTATGGCTACACCTTC,once,TRBV6-2/TRBV6-3,TRBJ1-2,-
CSVTLVADTQYF,TGCAGCGTAACCCTAGTGGCAGATACGCAGTATTTT,many,TRBV29-1,TRBJ2-3,-
CASNEDYNSPLHF,TGCGCCAGCAACGAGGACTATAATTCACCCCTCCACTTT,-,TRBV10-2,TRBJ1-6,-
CSGDRVRGGQRFF,TGCAGCGGGGACAGGGTGAGAGGGGGGCAGAGATTCTTT,-,TRBV29-1,TRBJ1-1,TRBD1
CSVGGEANTGELFF,TGCAGCGTTGGTGGTGAGGCGAACACCGGGGAGCTGTTTTTT,-,TRBV29-1,TRBJ2-2,-
CASMSEVNTEAFF,TGTGCCAGCATGTCAGAAGTGAACACTGAAGCTTTCTTT,-,TRBV2,TRBJ1-1,-
CASSGNRGPIYGYTF,TGTGCCAGCAGCGGCAACAGGGGGCCGATCTATGGCTACACCTTC,-,TRBV9,TRBJ1-2,TRBD1
CASKTSGEQFF,TGTGCCAGCAAGACTAGCGGTGAGCAGTTCTTC,-,TRBV2,TRBJ2-1,TRBD2
CASSLQANEKLFF,TGTGCCAGCAGCTTACAGGCGAATGAAAAACTGTTTTTT,-,TRBV5-4,TRBJ1-4,-
CASSIRQGVGDTQYF,TGTGCCAGCAGCATCCGACAGGGGGTGGGCGATACGCAGTATTTT,once,TRBV13,TRBJ2-3,TRBD1
CASSLSAGELFF,TGTGCCAGCAGCTTATCAGCCGGGGAGCTGTTTTTT,many,TRBV7-9,TRBJ2-2,-
CASSLQRASTDTQYF,TGTGCCAGCAGCCTCCAGCGGGCCAGCACAGATACGCAGTATTTT,-,TRBV11-3,TRBJ2-3,-
CASTTALWQANIQYF,TGTGCCAGCACCACAGCTTTGTGGCAAGCAAACATTCAGTACTTC,-,TRBV28,TRBJ2-4,-
CASSMGRWNEQFF,TGTGCCAGTAGTATGGGCAGGTGGAATGAGCAGTTCTTC,-,TRBV19,TRBJ2-1,-
CASSPGTHNEQFF,TGTGCCAGCAGCCCGGGGACACACAATGAGCAGTTCTTC,-,TRBV7-2,TRBJ2-1,-
CASSSRTGAATEAFF,TGTGCCAGCAGCTCCCGGACAGGGGCGGCCACTGAAGCTTTCTTT,-,TRBV7-2,TRBJ1-1,TRBD1
CASGPKTPTVIYGYTF,TGTGCTAGTGGTCCGAAGACCCCGACAGTAATTTATGGCTACACCTTC,-,TRBV12-5,TRBJ1-2,-
CASSQDPQGLETQYF,TGCGCCAGCAGCCAGGATCCACAGGGTTTGGAGACCCAGTACTTC,-,TRBV4-3,TRBJ2-5,-
CASSEGPSGGTDTQYF,TGCGCCAGCAGTGAAGGTCCTAGCGGGGGGACAGATACGCAGTATTTT,once,TRBV5-1,TRBJ2-3,TRBD2
CASSVTDTQETQYF,TGTGCCAGCAGCGTAACAGATACCCAAGAGACCCAGTACTTC,once,TRBV9,TRBJ2-5,-
CASSRRQGGTDTQYF,TGTGCCAGCAGTAGAAGACAGGGAGGCACAGATACGCAGTATTTT,few,TRBV6-2/TRBV6-3,TRBJ2-3,TRBD1
CSETPGTANTEAFF,TGCAGCGAAACTCCCGGGACAGCGAACACTGAAGCTTTCTTT,-,TRBV29-1,TRBJ1-1,TRBD1
CASSIRGQNTEAFF,TGTGCCAGTAGTATAAGGGGACAGAACACTGAAGCTTTCTTT,few,TRBV19,TRBJ1-1,-
CASSYYGQAIEQFF,TGTGCCAGCAGTTACTATGGACAGGCAATTGAGCAGTTCTTC,-,TRBV6-5,TRBJ2-1,TRBD1
CASSQVQGLGGYTF,TGTGCCAGCAGCCAAGTACAGGGGTTGGGTGGCTACACCTTC,-,TRBV3-1/TRBV3-2,TRBJ1-2,TRBD1
CASSQEMRGIEAFF,TGCGCCAGCAGCCAAGAGATGAGGGGGATTGAAGCTTTCTTT,once,TRBV4-1,TRBJ1-1,-
CASTAGTNYGYTF,TGTGCCAGCACCGCGGGGACCAACTATGGCTACACCTTC,-,TRBV7-9,TRBJ1-2,-
CASKDRGPGNTIYF,TGTGCCAGTAAGGACAGGGGTCCTGGAAACACCATATATTTT,-,TRBV19,TRBJ1-3,TRBD1
CASTLDRGRGAFF,TGTGCCAGCACCCTTGACAGGGGGCGCGGGGCTTTCTTT,-,TRBV28,TRBJ1-1,TRBD1
CASSQVGEGGYTF,TGCGCCAGCAGCCAAGTCGGGGAGGGAGGCTACACCTTC,few,TRBV4-1,TRBJ1-2,-
CASSPTGGYGNTIYF,TGTGCCAGCAGTCCGACAGGGGGCTATGGAAACACCATATATTTT,few,TRBV6-5,TRBJ1-3,TRBD1
CASSLSETGARPYEQYF,TGTGCCAGCTCACTCTCAGAGACAGGGGCTAGGCCCTACGAGCAGTACTTC,once,TRBV18,TRBJ2-7,TRBD1
CASSPRGSNTGELFF,TGTGCCAGCTCCCCCCGGGGGTCGAACACCGGGGAGCTGTTTTTT,-,TRBV18,TRBJ2-2,-
CASSLVGDSTEAFF,TGTGCCAGCAGCTTGGTCGGGGATTCCACTGAAGCTTTCTTT,-,TRBV27,TRBJ1-1,-
CASQFTSQGNTIYF,TGTGCCAGCCAATTCACATCCCAGGGAAACACCATATATTTT,-,TRBV6-5,TRBJ1-3,-
CASSFRTGNGNTIYF,TGTGCCAGCAGCTTTCGAACAGGGAACGGAAACACCATATATTTT,-,TRBV7-9,TRBJ1-3,-
CASSETRGWYNEQFF,TGTGCCAGCAGTGAGACCCGGGGTTGGTACAATGAGCAGTTCTTC,-,TRBV6-1,TRBJ2-1,-
CASSPAGRRETQYF,TGTGCCAGCAGCCCAGCGGGACGAAGGGAGACCCAGTACTTC,-,TRBV27,TRBJ2-5,TRBD2
CASSWDRKNYGYTF,TGTGCCAGCAGTTGGGACAGAAAAAACTATGGCTACACCTTC,-,TRBV6-2/TRBV6-3,TRBJ1-2,TRBD1
CASSRGSNSPLHF,TGTGCCAGCAGTCGGGGATCGAACTCACCCCTCCACTTT,-,TRBV12-3/TRBV12-4,TRBJ1-6,-
CASSPSRNSPLHF,TGTGCCAGCAGCCCCTCCCGGAATTCACCCCTCCACTTT,-,TRBV14,TRBJ1-6,-
CASGGYNSPLHF,TGTGCCAGCGGCGGCTATAATTCACCCCTCCACTTT,-,TRBV7-2,TRBJ1-6,-
CASSLEAGGLTEAFF,TGCGCCAGCAGCTTGGAGGCAGGGGGTCTGACTGAAGCTTTCTTT,-,TRBV5-1,TRBJ1-1,TRBD1
CATSDLDRGYADTQYF,TGTGCCACCAGTGATTTGGACAGGGGGTACGCAGATACGCAGTATTTT,-,TRBV24-1,TRBJ2-3,TRBD1
CASSSLDAGGPSYTTGELFF,TGTGCCAGCAGTTCCCTAGACGCGGGGGGCCCAAGCTACACCACCGGGGAGCTGTTTTTT,once,TRBV6-2/TRBV6-3,TRBJ2-2,TRBD2
CASSPQGAQGSNDGYTF,TGTGCCAGCTCACCACAGGGGGCACAGGGTTCGAACGATGGCTACACCTTC,-,TRBV18,TRBJ1-2,TRBD1
CASSAPGGSDTGELFF,TGTGCCAGCAGCGCCCCGGGCGGGAGTGACACCGGGGAGCTGTTTTTT,few,TRBV9,TRBJ2-2,TRBD2
CASSSRRDEQFF,TGTGCCAGCAGTTCCAGGAGGGATGAGCAGTTCTTC,-,TRBV12-3/TRBV12-4,TRBJ2-1,-
CATSEWTGNTGELFF,TGTGCCACCAGTGAGTGGACAGGGAACACCGGGGAGCTGTTTTTT,-,TRBV24-1,TRBJ2-2,TRBD1